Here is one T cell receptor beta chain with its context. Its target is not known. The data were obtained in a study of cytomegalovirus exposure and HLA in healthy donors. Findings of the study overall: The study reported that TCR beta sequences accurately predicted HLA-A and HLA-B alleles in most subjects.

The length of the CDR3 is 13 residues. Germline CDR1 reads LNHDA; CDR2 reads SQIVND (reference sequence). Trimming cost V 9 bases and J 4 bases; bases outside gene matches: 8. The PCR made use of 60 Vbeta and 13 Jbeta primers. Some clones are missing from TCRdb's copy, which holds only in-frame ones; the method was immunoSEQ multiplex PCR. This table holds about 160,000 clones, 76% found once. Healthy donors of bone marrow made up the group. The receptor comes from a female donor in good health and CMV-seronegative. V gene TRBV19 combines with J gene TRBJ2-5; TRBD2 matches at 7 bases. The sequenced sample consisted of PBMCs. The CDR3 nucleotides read TGTGCCAGCCCCAGCGGGATGGGAGAGACCCAGTACTTC. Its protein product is CASPSGMGETQYF.